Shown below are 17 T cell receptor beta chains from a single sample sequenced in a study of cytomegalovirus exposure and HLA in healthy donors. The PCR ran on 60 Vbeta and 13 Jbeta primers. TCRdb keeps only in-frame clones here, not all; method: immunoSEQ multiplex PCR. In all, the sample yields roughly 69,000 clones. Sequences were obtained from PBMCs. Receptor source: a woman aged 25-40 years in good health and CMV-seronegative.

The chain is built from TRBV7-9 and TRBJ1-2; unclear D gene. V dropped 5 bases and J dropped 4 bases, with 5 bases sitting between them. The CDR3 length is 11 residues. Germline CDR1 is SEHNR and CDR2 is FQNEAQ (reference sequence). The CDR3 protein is CASSLSYGYTF. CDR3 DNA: TGTGCCAGCAGCCTGTCCTATGGCTACACCTTC.

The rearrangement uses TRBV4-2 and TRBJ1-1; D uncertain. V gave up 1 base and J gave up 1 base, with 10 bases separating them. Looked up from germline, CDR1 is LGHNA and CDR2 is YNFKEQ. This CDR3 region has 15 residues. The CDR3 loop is CASSQVEIGNTEAFF. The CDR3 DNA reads TGTGCCAGCAGCCAAGTTGAGATTGGGAACACTGAAGCTTTCTTT.

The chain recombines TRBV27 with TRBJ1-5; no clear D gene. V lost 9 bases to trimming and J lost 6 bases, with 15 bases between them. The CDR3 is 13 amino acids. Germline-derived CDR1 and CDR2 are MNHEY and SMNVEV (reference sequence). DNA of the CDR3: TGTGCCAGTTGGGAGGAATTAGGTCAGCCCCAGCATTTT. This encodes CASWEELGQPQHF.

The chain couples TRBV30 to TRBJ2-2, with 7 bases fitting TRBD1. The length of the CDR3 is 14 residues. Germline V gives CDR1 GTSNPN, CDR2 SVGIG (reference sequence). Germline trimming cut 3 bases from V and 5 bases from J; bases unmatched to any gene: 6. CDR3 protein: CAWRRQGGTGELFF. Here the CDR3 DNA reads TGTGCCTGGAGACGACAGGGTGGGACCGGGGAGCTGTTTTTT. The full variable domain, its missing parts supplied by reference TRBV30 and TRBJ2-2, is SQTIHQWPATLVQPVGSPLSLECTVEGTSNPNLYWYRQAAGRGLQLLFYSVGIGQISSEVPQNLSASRPQDRQFILSSKKLLLSDSGFYLCAWRRQGGTGELFFGEGSRLTVL.

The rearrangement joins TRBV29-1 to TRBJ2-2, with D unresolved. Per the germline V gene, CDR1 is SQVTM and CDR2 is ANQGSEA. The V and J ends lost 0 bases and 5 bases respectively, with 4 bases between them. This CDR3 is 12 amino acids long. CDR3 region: CSVEDLTGELFF. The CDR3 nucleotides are TGCAGCGTTGAAGACCTAACCGGGGAGCTGTTTTTT.

The CDR3 nucleotides read TGTGCCAGCAGCTCCAAAACAGGGGGCAATGAGCAGTTCTTC. It yields the protein CASSSKTGGNEQFF. V is TRBV7-9 and J is TRBJ2-1, with TRBD1 matching over 8 bases. Germline lookup yields CDR1 SEHNR and CDR2 FQNEAQ (reference sequence). This CDR3 is built from 14 residues. Trimming removed 4 bases from V and 6 bases from J; junction bases left unmatched: 5.

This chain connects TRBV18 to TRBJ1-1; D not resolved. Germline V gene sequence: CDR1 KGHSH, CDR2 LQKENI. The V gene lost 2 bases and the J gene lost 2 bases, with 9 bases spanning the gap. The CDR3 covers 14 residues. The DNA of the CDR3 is TGTGCCAGCTCACCAGTTTCTGTCAACACTGAAGCTTTCTTT. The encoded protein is CASSPVSVNTEAFF.

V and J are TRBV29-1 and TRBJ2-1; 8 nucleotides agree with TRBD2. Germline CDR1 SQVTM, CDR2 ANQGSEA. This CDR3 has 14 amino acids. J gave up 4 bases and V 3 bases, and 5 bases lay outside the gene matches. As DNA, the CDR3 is TGCAGCGTTGACCTGGCGGGAGGTTACAATGAGCAGTTCTTC. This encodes CSVDLAGGYNEQFF.

Here the CDR3 DNA reads TGTGCCAGCAGTCCTAGCGGGAGGGGGGGTACAGATACGCAGTATTTT. Residues: CASSPSGRGGTDTQYF. The V call is TRBV25-1, the J call TRBJ2-3; 12 bases align to TRBD2. Per germline, CDR1 MGHDK and CDR2 SYGVNS. The CDR3 contains 16 residues. The V gene end was trimmed by 5 bases and the J gene end by 3 bases; junction bases not matched to a gene: 6.

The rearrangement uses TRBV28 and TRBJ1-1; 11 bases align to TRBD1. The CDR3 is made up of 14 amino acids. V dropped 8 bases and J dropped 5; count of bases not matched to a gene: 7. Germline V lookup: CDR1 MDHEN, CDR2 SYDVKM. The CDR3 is CASLDRGLETEAFF. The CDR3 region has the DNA TGTGCCAGCTTGGACAGGGGGCTGGAGACTGAAGCTTTCTTT.

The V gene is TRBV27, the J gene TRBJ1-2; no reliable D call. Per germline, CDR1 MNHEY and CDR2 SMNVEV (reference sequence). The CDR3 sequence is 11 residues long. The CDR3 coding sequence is TGTGGGCCCGACGGGAAAGTTGGCTACACCTTC. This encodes CGPDGKVGYTF.

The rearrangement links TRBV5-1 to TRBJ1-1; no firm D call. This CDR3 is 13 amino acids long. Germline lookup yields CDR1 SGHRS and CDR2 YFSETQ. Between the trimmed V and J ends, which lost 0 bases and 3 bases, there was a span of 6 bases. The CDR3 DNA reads TGCGCCAGCAGCTTGGCGGGATACACTGAAGCTTTCTTT. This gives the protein CASSLAGYTEAFF. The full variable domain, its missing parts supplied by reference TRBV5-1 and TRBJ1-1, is KAGVTQTPRYLIKTRGQQVTLSCSPISGHRSVSWYQQTPGQGLQFLFEYFSETQRNKGNFPGRFSGRQFSNSRSEMNVSTLELGDSALYLCASSLAGYTEAFFGQGTRLTVV.

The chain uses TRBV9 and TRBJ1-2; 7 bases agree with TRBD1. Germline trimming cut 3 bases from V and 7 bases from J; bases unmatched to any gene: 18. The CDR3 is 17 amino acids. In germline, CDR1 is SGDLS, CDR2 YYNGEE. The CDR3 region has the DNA TGTGCCAGCAGCGACCCGCCCTCCGGGACAGCAGGAGTTGGCTACACCTTC. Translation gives CASSDPPSGTAGVGYTF.

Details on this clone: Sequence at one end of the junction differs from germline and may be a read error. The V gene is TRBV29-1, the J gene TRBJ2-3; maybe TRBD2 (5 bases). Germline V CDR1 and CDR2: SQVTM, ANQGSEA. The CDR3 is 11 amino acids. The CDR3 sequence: CSAHKGDKQYF. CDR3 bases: TGCAGCGCTCATAAGGGAGATAAGCAGTATTTT.

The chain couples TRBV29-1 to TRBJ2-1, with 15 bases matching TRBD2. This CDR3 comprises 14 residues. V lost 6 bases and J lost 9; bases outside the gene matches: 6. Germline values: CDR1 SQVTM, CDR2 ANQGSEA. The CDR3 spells CSVRTSGRVGEQFF. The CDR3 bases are TGCAGCGTAAGGACTAGCGGGAGGGTTGGTGAGCAGTTCTTC.

The CDR3 sequence: CASSLRGYDNQPQHF. The CDR3 nucleotides read TGTGCCAGCAGTCTCCGGGGGTATGACAATCAGCCCCAGCATTTT. J is TRBJ1-5 and V is TRBV28; possible D gene TRBD1, 5 bases. Germline CDR1 MDHEN, CDR2 SYDVKM. V dropped 5 bases and J dropped 3 bases, with 14 bases sitting between them. There are 15 residues in the CDR3.

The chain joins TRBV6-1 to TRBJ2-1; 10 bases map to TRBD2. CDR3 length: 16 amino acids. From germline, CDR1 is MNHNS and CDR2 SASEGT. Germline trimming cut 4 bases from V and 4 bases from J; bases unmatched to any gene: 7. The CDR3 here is CASSGELAGKYNEQFF. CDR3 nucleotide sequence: TGTGCCAGCAGTGGTGAACTAGCGGGAAAGTACAATGAGCAGTTCTTC.